These 31 T cell receptor beta chains originate from one sample sequenced in a study of T cells in Graves' hyperthyroidism and ophthalmopathy. Template material for amplifying TCR beta CDR3 regions consisted of RNA transcripts. When the TCR CDR3 underwent first-round RT-PCR, the HTBI primer set was used. TCRdb used MiXCR to reprocess the multiplex PCR reads, holding one entry per CDR3 protein. The sample has a few hundred thousand distinct CDR3 sequences, about 16% seen once. Sequenced material: blood. The receptors stem from a woman aged 40-49 years with Graves' ophthalmopathy.

The chain employs TRBV20-1 and TRBJ2-1; 11 bases line up with TRBD2. Unmatched junction bases numbered 10, after V lost 6 bases and J lost 6 bases. This CDR3 contains 15 residues. In germline, CDR1 is DFQATT, CDR2 SNEGSKA (reference sequence). CDR3 amino acids: CSASHSGGGVNEQFF. CDR3 bases: TGCAGTGCCTCCCATAGCGGGGGGGGGGTCAATGAGCAGTTCTTC.

This clonotype turned up a few times. The chain is built from TRBV6-4 and TRBJ1-2; no definite D call. This CDR3 has 16 amino acids. From germline, CDR1 is MRHNA and CDR2 SNTAGT. Trimming removed 7 bases from V and 6 bases from J, with 24 bases in between. The CDR3 spells CASTNSTWGGSHGYTF. The CDR3 DNA sequence: TGTGCCAGCACCAATTCTACGTGGGGAGGGAGCCATGGCTACACCTTC.

Ten or more counts support this clonotype. The chain carries TRBV2 and TRBJ2-5; D unresolved. CDR3 length equals 14 residues. Per the germline V gene, CDR1 is SNHLY and CDR2 is FYNNEI. V lost 2 bases to trimming and J lost 5 bases, with 12 bases between them. CDR3 bases: TGTGCCAGCAGTGAAAAATCCGCAAGGGAGACCCAGTACTTC. It codes for CASSEKSARETQYF.

V usage is TRBV27 and J usage is TRBJ2-3; D is undetermined. Germline V gives CDR1 MNHEY, CDR2 SMNVEV (reference sequence). V lost 2 bases to trimming and J lost 0 bases, with 6 bases between them. CDR3 length: 14 residues. The CDR3 sequence: CASSLNWSTDTQYF. CDR3 sequence (DNA): TGTGCCAGCAGTTTAAATTGGAGCACAGATACGCAGTATTTT.

The chain couples TRBV28 to TRBJ1-5, with D possibly TRBD1 on 6 matching bases. V shed 7 bases and J shed 6 bases, with 13 bases lying between them. The CDR3 extends over 13 amino acids. Germline CDR1 and CDR2: MDHEN and SYDVKM. CDR3 DNA sequence: TGTGCCAGCAATTGGGGGGCGGGTCAGCCCCAGCATTTT. It yields the protein CASNWGAGQPQHF.

This chain connects TRBV20-1 to TRBJ1-5; TRBD1 is a possible D gene (5 bases). V lost 5 bases, J lost 2 bases, and 16 bases lay in between. This CDR3 has 15 residues. Germline CDR1 is DFQATT and CDR2 is SNEGSKA (reference sequence). DNA for the CDR3: TGCAGTGCTCTGGCAGGGCAGGGCGGCAATCAGCCCCAGCATTTT. It encodes CSALAGQGGNQPQHF.

This clonotype was observed a handful of times. The chain employs TRBV5-1 and TRBJ2-7; the match to TRBD2 covers 8 bases. Looked up from germline, CDR1 is SGHRS and CDR2 is YFSETQ. The V segment lost 3 bases and the J segment 3 bases; nucleotides outside the gene matches: 8. The CDR3 is 15 amino acids. CDR3 amino acids: CASSSLAGTSYEQYF. CDR3 bases: TGCGCCAGCAGCTCCTTGGCCGGGACTAGCTACGAGCAGTACTTC.

Many counts were recorded for this clonotype. CDR3 in amino acids: CASSEWDRVMPEAFF. CDR3 nucleotides: TGTGCCAGCAGCGAATGGGACAGGGTTATGCCTGAAGCTTTCTTT. The chain carries TRBV7-2 and TRBJ1-1, with 9 nucleotides matching TRBD1. Germline V CDR1 and CDR2: SGHTA, FQGNSA. The CDR3 runs to 15 residues. V shed 5 bases and J 6 bases; nucleotides not matched to a gene: 10.

This clonotype was detected many times. The gene calls are TRBV28 and TRBJ2-7; 9 bases line up with TRBD2. The CDR3 contains 14 residues. From germline, CDR1 is MDHEN and CDR2 SYDVKM. After removal of 4 bases from V and 5 bases from J, the junction contained 6 bases not matched to a gene. The CDR3 sequence: CASSSGLALNEQYF. The CDR3 DNA reads as TGTGCCAGCAGTTCGGGACTAGCACTAAACGAGCAGTACTTC.

This clonotype was observed a handful of times. This CDR3 is CAWSTLAEAFF. The CDR3, as DNA: TGTGCCTGGAGTACCCTCGCTGAAGCTTTCTTT. The V call is TRBV30, the J call TRBJ1-1; D is undetermined. Germline V CDR1 and CDR2: GTSNPN, SVGIG (reference sequence). This CDR3 comprises 11 residues. V gave up 2 bases and J gave up 6 bases, with 7 bases separating them. The whole variable domain, remainder taken from reference TRBV30 and TRBJ1-1, is SQTIHQWPATLVQPVGSPLSLECTVEGTSNPNLYWYRQAAGRGLQLLFYSVGIGQISSEVPQNLSASRPQDRQFILSSKKLLLSDSGFYLCAWSTLAEAFFGQGTRLTVV.

The sample holds many counts of this clonotype. The CDR3 loop is CASSGGSGRANEQFF. DNA for the CDR3: TGCGCCAGCAGTGGGGGTAGCGGGAGGGCAAATGAGCAGTTCTTC. This sequence joins TRBV5-1 and TRBJ2-1; TRBD2 agrees at 11 bases. CDR1 is SGHRS, CDR2 YFSETQ, per germline. V lost 5 bases and J lost 7; bases outside the gene matches: 8. The CDR3 length is 15 residues.

The table lists this clonotype with a few counts. CDR3 sequence: CASSLDRGISGELFF. CDR3 nucleotide sequence: TGTGCCAGTAGCCTCGACAGGGGAATATCCGGGGAGCTGTTTTTT. The V and J genes are TRBV19 and TRBJ2-2; the match to TRBD1 covers 8 bases. In germline, CDR1 is LNHDA, CDR2 SQIVND (reference sequence). V lost 6 bases, J lost 6 bases, and 9 bases stayed unmatched. This CDR3 has 15 residues.

The chain joins TRBV7-9 to TRBJ2-5, with D possibly matching TRBD1 (5 bases). The CDR3 sequence is 14 residues long. In germline, CDR1 is SEHNR, CDR2 FQNEAQ (reference sequence). Trimming shortened V by 5 bases and J by 2 bases, and 12 bases separated the two germline ends. CDR3 residues: CASSIDSIQETQYF. Written as DNA, the CDR3 is TGTGCCAGCAGCATCGACAGCATTCAAGAGACCCAGTACTTC.

This clonotype has more than one count but fewer than ten. Here the CDR3 reads CASSQDQGHDYGYTF. The CDR3 nucleotides read TGTGCCAGCAGCCAAGATCAGGGCCACGACTATGGCTACACCTTC. The chain carries TRBV14 and TRBJ1-2; tentative D call: TRBD1 (5 bases). Trimming cost V 0 bases and J 3 bases, with 11 bases left between them. The germline gives CDR1 SGHDN, CDR2 FVKESK. This CDR3 comprises 15 residues.

This clonotype was counted ten times or more. The DNA of the CDR3 is TGTGCCAGCAGCCAAGATCTTGATGAAAAACTGTTTTTT. Protein: CASSQDLDEKLFF. J is TRBJ1-4 and V is TRBV3-1; D ambiguous. This CDR3 has 13 amino acids. The V end lost 0 bases, the J end lost 6 bases, and 5 bases lay between the germline ends. Looked up from germline, CDR1 is LGHDT and CDR2 is YNNKEL (reference sequence).

The rearrangement joins TRBV6-2 or TRBV6-3 to TRBJ2-7; no definite D call. The V gene lost 7 bases and the J gene lost 2 bases, with 12 bases spanning the gap. Per the germline V gene, CDR1 is MNHEY and CDR2 is SVGEGT. The CDR3 has 13 amino acids. The CDR3 protein is CASIPDSTYEQYF. CDR3 DNA: TGTGCCAGCATTCCCGATTCTACCTACGAGCAGTACTTC.

The CDR3 DNA sequence: TGTGCCAGCAGTCCCCGGACAGGCAGTCTAGATACGCAGTATTTT. It translates to CASSPRTGSLDTQYF. The chain links TRBV27 to TRBJ2-3; TRBD1 agrees at 7 bases. Losses at the gene ends were 5 bases for V and 5 bases for J; bases not matched to a gene: 10. This CDR3 has 15 residues. CDR1 is MNHEY, CDR2 SMNVEV, per germline (reference sequence).

This chain connects TRBV29-1 to TRBJ2-7; 9 nucleotides align to TRBD2. J lost 6 bases, V lost 4 bases, and 7 bases had no gene match. The CDR3 runs to 13 residues. The germline V gene encodes CDR1 SQVTM and CDR2 ANQGSEA. The CDR3 nucleotides read TGCAGCGTTGGGTCGCGGGAGGGTGTCGAGCAGTACTTC. It translates to CSVGSREGVEQYF.

This clonotype occurred many times. The gene calls are TRBV10-3 and TRBJ2-3; D is undetermined. Germline lookup yields CDR1 ENHRY and CDR2 SYGVKD. This CDR3 has 13 amino acids. Trimming cost V 4 bases and J 0 bases, with 5 bases left between them. The CDR3 is CAISAASTDTQYF. CDR3 nucleotides: TGTGCCATCAGTGCAGCGAGCACAGATACGCAGTATTTT.

V and J are TRBV20-1 and TRBJ2-5; 13 bases align to TRBD2. The CDR3 is made up of 14 amino acids. Germline values: CDR1 DFQATT, CDR2 SNEGSKA (reference sequence). For the CDR3, the DNA is TGCAGGGGACTAGCGGGAAACGGTCAAGAGACCCAGTACTTC. Its translation: CRGLAGNGQETQYF.

The genes are TRBV3-1 and TRBJ2-1, with 9 nucleotides matching TRBD2. The CDR3 length is 17 residues. V shed 2 bases, J shed 6 bases, and the junction held 11 bases outside the gene matches. Germline V CDR1 and CDR2: LGHDT, YNNKEL (reference sequence). The CDR3 region is CASSQLVGRGGLNEQFF. The DNA of the CDR3 is TGTGCCAGCAGCCAACTAGTAGGGCGGGGGGGCCTCAATGAGCAGTTCTTC.

J is TRBJ2-3 and V is TRBV20-1, with D tentatively TRBD1 (5 bases). V shed 1 base and J shed 0 bases, with 11 bases lying between them. CDR3 size: 15 residues. CDR1 DFQATT and CDR2 SNEGSKA come from the germline V gene (reference sequence). DNA of the CDR3: TGCAGTGCTAGAGGACAGAAATTAAGCACAGATACGCAGTATTTT. Residues: CSARGQKLSTDTQYF.

As regards this clonotype: At one end, the junction sequence differs from germline, possibly due to a read error. The rearrangement uses TRBV7-7 and TRBJ2-1, with D tentatively TRBD1 or TRBD2 (5 bases each). The germline V gene encodes CDR1 SSHAT and CDR2 FNYEAQ (reference sequence). The CDR3 has 13 amino acids. This CDR3 is CASSLKVGDEQFF. The CDR3 nucleotides read TGTGCTAGCAGCTTAAAGGTGGGGGATGAGCAGTTCTTC. The full variable domain, with the rest looked up from reference TRBV7-7 and TRBJ2-1, is GAGVSQSPRYKVTKRGQDVTLRCDPISSHATLYWYQQALGQGPEFLTYFNYEAQPDKSGLPSDRFSAERPEGSISTLTIQRTEQRDSAMYRCASSLKVGDEQFFGPGTRLTVL.

This clonotype was observed many times. CDR3 loop: CATSSSRVGGSSPLHF. CDR3 DNA sequence: TGTGCCACCAGCAGCTCCCGCGTCGGGGGGAGCTCACCCCTCCACTTT. The gene calls are TRBV15 and TRBJ1-6, with D perhaps matching TRBD1 (5 bases). The CDR3 runs 16 residues. Looked up from germline, CDR1 is LNHNV and CDR2 is YYDKDF (reference sequence). V lost 3 bases and J lost 10, with 19 bases in between.

The sample holds many counts of this clonotype. The J gene is TRBJ2-7, the V gene TRBV28, with a possible D match to TRBD2 (5 bases). Germline-derived CDR1 and CDR2 are MDHEN and SYDVKM. V lost 5 bases, J lost 6 bases, and 17 bases lay in between. The CDR3 covers 14 residues. Written as DNA, the CDR3 is TGTGCCAGCAGTGTACTCGCTCAAGGGAGCGAGCAGTACTTC. This gives the protein CASSVLAQGSEQYF.

Many counts were recorded for this clonotype. The rearrangement uses TRBV20-1 and TRBJ2-5, with 13 bases that match TRBD2. CDR1 and CDR2 (germline): DFQATT, SNEGSKA (reference sequence). Trimming at V came to 6 bases and at J to 5 bases, leaving 3 bases not matched to a gene. This CDR3 spans 13 amino acids. CDR3 protein: CSATSGGFETQYF. For the CDR3, the DNA is TGCAGTGCGACTAGCGGGGGGTTTGAGACCCAGTACTTC.

The sample holds many counts of this clonotype. The rearrangement links TRBV6-1 to TRBJ2-5, with 7 bases lining up with TRBD2. The germline V gene encodes CDR1 MNHNS and CDR2 SASEGT. The CDR3 extends over 13 amino acids. The junction had 6 bases not matched to a gene; V was cut back by 7 bases and J by 4 bases. The CDR3 DNA is TGTGCCAGCAACCGGCGGGGGAGAGAGACCCAGTACTTC. Translating gives CASNRRGRETQYF.

The chain links TRBV11-2 to TRBJ2-7; the match to TRBD2 covers 11 bases. The trim removed 5 bases at V and 3 bases at J, leaving 9 bases unmatched. This CDR3 spans 16 amino acids. Germline-derived CDR1 and CDR2 are SGHAT and FQNNGV. In DNA, the CDR3 is TGTGCCAGCAGCCCGAGGGGGGGACTAGCGGACTACGAGCAGTACTTC. Translation gives CASSPRGGLADYEQYF.

This clonotype was recorded many times. This sequence joins TRBV6-5 and TRBJ1-3; no definite D call. Germline CDR1 MNHEY, CDR2 SVGAGI. The CDR3 length is 14 residues. Trimming took 2 bases from V and 0 from J, leaving 5 bases between them. CDR3 nucleotide sequence: TGTGCCAGCAGTTACGCAGCCTCTGGAAACACCATATATTTT. Translation gives CASSYAASGNTIYF.

This clonotype was observed a few times. A read error is likely, as this CDR3 ends without the conserved phenylalanine or tryptophan. This chain uses TRBV28 with TRBJ2-1; D might be TRBD2 (7 bases). CDR3 length equals 15 residues. Germline V gives CDR1 MDHEN, CDR2 SYDVKM. V dropped 1 base and J dropped 6 bases, with 13 bases sitting between them. The DNA for the CDR3 is TGTGCCAGCAGTTTATCGGGGGGCCCTGGCAATGAGCAGTTCTCC. It yields the protein CASSLSGGPGNEQFS.

DNA of the CDR3: TGCGCCAGCAGCTTGGCCTTGGGAATGAAGACCCAGTACTTC. It is translated as CASSLALGMKTQYF. The rearrangement uses TRBV5-1 and TRBJ2-5; no definite D call. Between the trimmed V and J ends, which lost 0 bases and 6 bases, there was a span of 12 bases. CDR1 is SGHRS and CDR2 is YFSETQ in the germline V gene. The CDR3 consists of 14 residues.